This T cell receptor (beta chain) derives from a study of OX40 agonist ivuxolimab in advanced cancers. The V end was cut by 1 base, the J end by 2 bases, with 5 bases between. The length of the CDR3 is 13 residues. The germline V gene has CDR1 SGHNT and CDR2 YYREEE (reference sequence). Some clones are missing from TCRdb's copy, which holds only in-frame ones; the method was immunoSEQ multiplex PCR. The table includes some 79,000 clones, 92% detected once. Collection of blood occurred at baseline, at cycle 4 day 1, and at cycle 7 day 1. J is TRBJ2-3 and V is TRBV5-4; D is unresolved. This sequence was found in an adult with an advanced solid tumor such as melanoma, head and neck, liver or kidney cancer. Specimen: CD4+ or CD8+ T cells sorted from blood, collected in a trial of the OX40 agonist ivuxolimab. CDR3 nucleotide sequence: TGTGCCAGCAGCTTGTATTCCACAGATACGCAGTATTTT. It translates to CASSLYSTDTQYF.